This T cell receptor beta chain was identified during a study of OX40 agonist ivuxolimab in advanced cancers. On the study more broadly: Partial responses were achieved by three patients, one with hepatocellular carcinoma and two with cutaneous melanoma.

To note about this clone: Its cognate antigen is unknown.

Study outcomes and limitations: Partial responders at 0.1-3.0 mg/kg showed near-lowest clonal expansion.

TCRdb's copy holds only in-frame clones and misses some; the assay was immunoSEQ multiplex PCR. The table has 20,000 to 30,000 clones, roughly 85% seen once. Trimming stripped 5 bases from V and 2 bases from J, with 9 bases between. CDR3 length: 13 residues. Germline V gene sequence: CDR1 PRHDT, CDR2 FYEKMQ (reference sequence). The material was CD4+ or CD8+ T cells sorted from blood, obtained in a trial of the OX40 agonist ivuxolimab. The TCR originated in an adult with an advanced solid tumor such as melanoma, head and neck, liver or kidney cancer. The chain employs TRBV13 and TRBJ2-5; D is unclear. CDR3 sequence (DNA): TGTGCCAGCAGCCTACAAACACAAGAGACCCAGTACTTC. Translating gives CASSLQTQETQYF.